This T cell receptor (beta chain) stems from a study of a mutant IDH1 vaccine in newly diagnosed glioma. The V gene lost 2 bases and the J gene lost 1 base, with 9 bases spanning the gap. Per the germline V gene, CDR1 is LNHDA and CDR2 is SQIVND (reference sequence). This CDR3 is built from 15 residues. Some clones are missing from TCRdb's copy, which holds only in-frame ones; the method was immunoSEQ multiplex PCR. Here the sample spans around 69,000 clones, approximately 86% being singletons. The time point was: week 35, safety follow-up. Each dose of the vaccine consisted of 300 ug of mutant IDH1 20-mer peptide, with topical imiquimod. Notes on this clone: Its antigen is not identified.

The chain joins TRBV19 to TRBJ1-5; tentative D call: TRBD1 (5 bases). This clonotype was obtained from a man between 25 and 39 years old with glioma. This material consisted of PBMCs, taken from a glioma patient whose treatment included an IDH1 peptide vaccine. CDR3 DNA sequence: TGTGCCAGTAGTATAAGTCAGGGAAGCAATCAGCCCCAGCATTTT. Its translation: CASSISQGSNQPQHF.